A selection of T cell receptor beta chains follows, all from one sample in a study of cytomegalovirus exposure and HLA in healthy donors. Clones were read by immunoSEQ multiplex PCR, and TCRdb kept only the in-frame ones, dropping some. The top ten clones hold roughly 7.5% of a sample with about 190,000 clones, around four fifths of them seen once. Specimen: PBMCs. All receptors come from a man younger than 35 in good health and CMV-seropositive. The CDR3 runs from the conserved cysteine through the conserved F or W. A D gene is named only where the DNA matches it firmly. Rows may omit the clone size; those that give it use once, few, many or a size class.

j_call v_call clone_size d_call cdr3_aa cdr3_nt
TRBJ2-2 TRBV6-5 - - CASSRRQVGPGELFF TGTGCCAGCAGCCGACGACAAGTGGGTCCCGGGGAGCTGTTTTTT
TRBJ2-1 TRBV27 few TRBD1 CASSLFRTGYYNEQFF TGTGCCAGCAGTTTATTTAGGACAGGGTATTACAATGAGCAGTTCTTC
TRBJ2-5 TRBV11-3 - TRBD2 CASSKGTKETQYF TGTGCCAGCAGCAAAGGGACTAAAGAGACCCAGTACTTC
TRBJ2-2 TRBV27 - - CASSPGIGELFF TGTGCCAGCAGTCCAGGGATAGGGGAGCTGTTTTTT
TRBJ2-7 TRBV4-2 many TRBD2 CASSRVSGSSTEQYF TGTGCCAGCAGCCGAGTTAGCGGGAGCTCGACCGAGCAGTACTTC
TRBJ2-2 TRBV27 - - CASRPGLYTGELFF TGTGCCAGCAGACCCGGACTTTACACCGGGGAGCTGTTTTTT
TRBJ2-7 TRBV2 - TRBD1 CASSEQGILAYEQYF TGTGCCAGCAGCGAACAGGGGATTCTAGCCTACGAGCAGTACTTC
TRBJ2-1 TRBV7-3 - - CASSPSRAGAYNEQFF TGTGCCAGCAGCCCATCCAGGGCAGGCGCCTACAATGAGCAGTTCTTC
TRBJ2-1 TRBV19 - TRBD2 CASSISLAGGNEQFF TGTGCCAGTAGTATATCCCTAGCGGGAGGAAATGAGCAGTTCTTC
TRBJ2-7 TRBV6-1 - - CASSDAGGYEQYF TGTGCCAGCAGTGATGCCGGGGGCTACGAGCAGTACTTC
TRBJ2-5 TRBV7-2 - TRBD2 CASSPRLAGGETQYF TGTGCCAGCAGCCCAAGGCTAGCGGGAGGGGAGACCCAGTACTTC
TRBJ1-1 TRBV7-3 - - CASSLGDSELTGPNTEAFF TGTGCCAGCAGCTTAGGAGATTCTGAGCTGACAGGCCCGAACACTGAAGCTTTCTTT
TRBJ1-5 TRBV29-1 - - CSVEGTGDQPQHF TGCAGCGTTGAAGGGACGGGAGATCAGCCCCAGCATTTT
TRBJ1-5 TRBV19 - - CASSILPDQPQHF TGTGCCAGTAGTATTCTCCCAGATCAGCCCCAGCATTTT
TRBJ1-2 TRBV27 - - CASSPGAGRRTNYGYTF TGTGCCAGCAGCCCAGGGGCAGGGCGGAGAACTAACTATGGCTACACCTTC
TRBJ2-7 TRBV29-1 - - CSVGQKKGFGEQYF TGCAGCGTCGGCCAGAAGAAGGGGTTCGGCGAGCAGTACTTC
TRBJ2-7 TRBV30 - - CAWSAGRDTHSYEQYF TGTGCCTGGAGTGCCGGCCGGGACACACATTCCTACGAGCAGTACTTC